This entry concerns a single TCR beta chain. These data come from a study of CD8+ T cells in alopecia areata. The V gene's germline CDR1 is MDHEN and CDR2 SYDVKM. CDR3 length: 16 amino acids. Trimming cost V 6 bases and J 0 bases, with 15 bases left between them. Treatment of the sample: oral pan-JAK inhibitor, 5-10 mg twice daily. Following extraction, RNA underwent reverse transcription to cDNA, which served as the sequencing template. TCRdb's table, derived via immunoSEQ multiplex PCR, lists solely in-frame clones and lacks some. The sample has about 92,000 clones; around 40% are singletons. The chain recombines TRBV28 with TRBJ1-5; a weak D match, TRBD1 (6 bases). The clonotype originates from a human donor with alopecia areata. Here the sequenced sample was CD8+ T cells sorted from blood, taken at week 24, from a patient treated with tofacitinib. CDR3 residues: CASSLQGDYSNQPQHF. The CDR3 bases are TGTGCCAGCAGCCTACAGGGCGACTATAGCAATCAGCCCCAGCATTTT.